This T cell receptor (beta chain) was recorded in a study of T cell responses to AZD1222 COVID-19 vaccine. Sequencing was performed with immunoSEQ multiplex PCR; in TCRdb, only in-frame clones are kept and a portion is missing. Of 99,000 or so clones listed, 70% to 90% are singletons. Study-level results: Repertoire samples came only from after the peak T cell response. Spike-spanning, vaccine-associated CD4 TCRs were dominant at 160-218 and 743-854.

The CDR3 runs 14 residues. The ends lost 3 bases at V and 4 bases at J; junction bases unmatched: 4. CDR1 and CDR2 from the germline V gene are KGHSH and LQKENI. To note about this clone: Its antigen is unidentified.

This TCR derives from an adult in good health. This specimen was peripheral blood, taken on day 0 of AZD1222 vaccination. The V and J genes are TRBV18 and TRBJ2-7; TRBD1 aligns across 9 bases. In DNA, the CDR3 is TGTGCCAGCTCACCGACAGGGGGTATTTACGAGCAGTACTTC. It yields the protein CASSPTGGIYEQYF.